Below are 13 T cell receptor gamma chains sequenced from a single sample in a study of γδ T cells in repeated Plasmodium falciparum infection. Flow sorting of PBMC yielded separate Vgamma9/Vdelta2+ and Vdelta2-negative gammadelta T cell populations for bulk repertoire analysis. TCRdb reapplied CATT to the multiplex PCR reads. This sample has approximately 28,000 gamma-chain clones, with about 3% found just once. The sequenced sample consisted of gamma-delta T cells from blood. Every receptor here comes from a pool of human donors (malaria-infected and uninfected, not separated).

In this sample, this clone turned up many times. The chain is built from TRGV2 and TRGJ1 or TRGJ2. Trimming took 0 bases from V and 0 from J; bases not matched to a gene: 8. The CDR3 totals 16 residues. Germline CDR1 and CDR2: EGSNGY and YDSYNSKV. Here the CDR3 reads CATWDGKGGNYYKKLF. DNA of the CDR3: TGTGCCACCTGGGACGGGAAGGGGGGGAATTATTATAAGAAACTCTTT.

Worth noting for this clone: Translating this DNA gives a protein that differs at residue 3 from the TCRdb one, which belongs to a much larger clone; a read error is likely, and the protein shown is this translation. This chain connects TRGV2 to TRGJ1 or TRGJ2. Looked up from germline, CDR1 is EGSNGY and CDR2 is YDSYNSKV. The CDR3 sequence is 14 residues long. CDR3 region: CASWDGPNYYKKLF. The CDR3 coding sequence is TGTGCCTCCTGGGACGGTCCTAATTATTATAAGAAACTCTTT.

This clone was counted between two and nine times. TCRdb's listed protein matches a much larger clone and diverges from this DNA's translation at residue 11, likely through a read error; the protein shown comes from the DNA. The rearrangement joins TRGV2 to TRGJ1 or TRGJ2. The J gene is absent in TCRdb and was assigned here via DNA matching to germline. The germline V gene encodes CDR1 EGSNGY and CDR2 YDSYNSKV. The CDR3 consists of 14 residues. CDR3 protein: CATWDVRNYYRKLF. The DNA for the CDR3 is TGTGCCACCTGGGACGTCCGGAATTATTATAGGAAACTCTTT.

The table lists this clone with many counts. The TCRdb protein, from a much larger clone, departs from this DNA's translation at residue 11, likely by read error; the protein shown derives from the DNA. Different DNA sequences within this sample yield the same CDR3. The CDR3 DNA is TGTGCCTTGTGGGAGGTTCGAGGTTATAAGGAACTCTTT. Translation: CALWEVRGYKELF. The J gene went uncalled, whereas the V gene is TRGV9. This CDR3 contains 13 residues. In germline, CDR1 is GITISATS, CDR2 ISYDGTV (reference sequence).

About this clone itself: This likely reflects a read error, since a far larger clone is one base away. This sample includes further DNA sequences coding for the same CDR3. The rearrangement links TRGV9 to TRGJ1 or TRGJ2. No J gene is reported in TCRdb; it was inferred here by comparing the DNA with germline. CDR1 and CDR2 (germline): GITISATS, ISYDGTV (reference sequence). The CDR3 consists of 19 residues. J lost 0 bases, V lost 0 bases, and 17 bases had no gene match. CDR3 sequence (DNA): TGTGCCTTGTGGGAGGTGCCCATTGATCGACTAGAGAATTATTATAAGAAACTCTTT. Its translation is CALWEVPIDRLENYYKKLF.

With regard to this clone: This likely came from a read error, as a far larger clone is one base away. No DNA is shown, since the ends of the CDR3 on it are uncertain; the CDR3 is the one TCRdb lists. V gene TRGV2 was called; the J gene was not. Germline V lookup: CDR1 EGSNGY, CDR2 YDSYNSKV. The CDR3 spans 30 residues, counting both ends. The CDR3 sequence is CATWDGAIRNSLAVEQHLLSQVSIGRIQHF.

There are a few counts of this clone. The protein TCRdb lists belongs to a much larger clone and differs from this DNA's translation at residue 13, which points to a read error; the protein shown is made from the DNA. CDR3 nucleotides: TGTGCCTTGTGGGAGGTGCAAAGGAGTGATTGGATCGAGACGTTT. This codes for CALWEVQRSDWIETF. The V gene corresponds to TRGV9; no J gene was called. From germline, CDR1 is GITISATS and CDR2 ISYDGTV (reference sequence). The CDR3 totals 15 residues.

This clone appeared many times. The amino acid sequence in TCRdb belongs to a much larger clone and departs from this DNA's translation at residue 7, likely a sequencing read error; the sequence shown is translated from the DNA. V is TRGV8 and J is TRGJ1 or TRGJ2. Germline CDR1 reads VENAVY; CDR2 reads YDSYNSRV. CDR3 length: 12 amino acids. The J segment lost 10 bases and the V segment lost 0 bases, leaving 6 bases of the junction unmatched. DNA for the CDR3: TGTGCCACCTGGGATAGGACGTGGAAGAAACTCTTT. It encodes CATWDRTWKKLF.

This clone was recorded many times. A far larger clone lies a single base away; this is likely a read error. The chain has TRGV2 and TRGJ1 or TRGJ2. The CDR3 sequence is 15 residues long. CDR1 is EGSNGY and CDR2 is YDSYNSKV in the germline V gene. CDR3: CATWDGPVHYYKKLF. The CDR3 nucleotides read TGTGCCACCTGGGATGGGCCGGTTCATTATTACAAGAAACTCTTT.

A word on this clone: The translation of this DNA and the TCRdb protein of a much larger clone differ at residue 9, probably owing to a read error; the protein shown here is translated from the DNA. The gene calls are TRGV5 and TRGJ1 or TRGJ2. No J segment appears in TCRdb, so it was assigned here by matching the sequence to germline. Germline V lookup: CDR1 VINAFY, CDR2 YDVSNSKD. The length of the CDR3 is 18 residues. Losses at the gene ends were 0 bases for V and 0 bases for J; bases not matched to a gene: 14. CDR3 residues: CATWDRPSEFSNYYKKLF. CDR3 nucleotides: TGTGCCACCTGGGACAGGCCGTCCGAGTTTTCGAATTATTATAAGAAACTCTTT.

Comments on this clone: A far larger clone is a single base away, which makes a read error likely. The identical CDR3 is also encoded by other nucleotide sequences in the sample. The chain has TRGV4 and TRGJ1 or TRGJ2. TCRdb carries no J gene annotation; the J gene was assigned here by matching the DNA with germline. From germline, CDR1 is EGSTGY and CDR2 YDSYTSSV. The CDR3 has 11 residues. CDR3 in DNA: TGTGCAGTCCGTTATTATTATAAGAAACTCTTT. Translation: CAVRYYYKKLF.

In its sample, this clone was seen many times. TCRdb pairs this DNA with a much larger clone's protein that differs at residue 8, likely a read error; the protein shown was translated from the DNA. The CDR3 DNA sequence: TGTGCCTTGTGGGGCCACCCCCGTAAGAAACTCTTT. Residues: CALWGHPRKKLF. The V and J genes are TRGV9 and TRGJ1 or TRGJ2. No J gene is reported in TCRdb; it was inferred here by comparing the DNA with germline. Losses at the gene ends were 5 bases for V and 9 bases for J; bases not matched to a gene: 10. CDR1 and CDR2 from the germline V gene are GITISATS and ISYDGTV (reference sequence). This CDR3 spans 12 amino acids.

This clone came up many times. The mismatch at residue 5 between this DNA's translation and the TCRdb protein of a much larger clone likely reflects a read error; the protein shown is translated from the DNA. The J gene is TRGJ1 or TRGJ2, the V gene TRGV9. In the absence of a J gene in TCRdb, the DNA was matched to germline to assign it here. Germline CDR1 reads GITISATS; CDR2 reads ISYDGTV (reference sequence). This CDR3 region has 14 residues. Trimming removed 5 bases from V and 6 bases from J; junction bases left unmatched: 13. This CDR3 is CALWGARTVYKKLF. The CDR3, as DNA: TGTGCCTTGTGGGGGGCCCGTACGGTTTATAAGAAACTCTTT.